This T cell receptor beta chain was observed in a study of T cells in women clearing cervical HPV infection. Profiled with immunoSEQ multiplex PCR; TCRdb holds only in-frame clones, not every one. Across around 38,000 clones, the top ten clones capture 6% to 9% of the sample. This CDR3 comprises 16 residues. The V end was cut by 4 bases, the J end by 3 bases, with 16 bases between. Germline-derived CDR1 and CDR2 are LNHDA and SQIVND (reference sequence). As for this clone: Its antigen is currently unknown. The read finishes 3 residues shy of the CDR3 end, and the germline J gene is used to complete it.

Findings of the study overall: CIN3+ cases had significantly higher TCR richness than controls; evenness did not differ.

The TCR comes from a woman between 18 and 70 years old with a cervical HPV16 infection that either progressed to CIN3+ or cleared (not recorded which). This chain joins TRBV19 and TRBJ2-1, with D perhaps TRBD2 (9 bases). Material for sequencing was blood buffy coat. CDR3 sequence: CASSTRGRGGYNEQFF. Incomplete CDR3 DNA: TGTGCCAGTAGTACCAGGGGGCGGGGGGGCTACAATGAG. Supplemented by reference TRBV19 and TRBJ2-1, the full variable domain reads DGGITQSPKYLFRKEGQNVTLSCEQNLNHDAMYWYRQDPGQGLRLIYYSQIVNDFQKGDIAEGYSVSREKKESFPLTVTSAQKNPTAFYLCASSTRGRGGYNEQFFGPGTRLTVL.